There are many counts of the clone carrying this T cell receptor beta chain. Its antigen is not known. The sample belongs to a study of regulatory T cells in long-lasting Graves disease. About the study: It was over 5 years of antithyroid drugs, with positive TSH receptor antibodies, that meant persistent Graves' disease. General study results and limits: Relative to newly diagnosed Graves' patients, persistent ones had lower TCR diversity.

The sample's time point: persistent/refractory GD, antithyroid drugs over 5 years with positive TRAb. PBMC-extracted RNA yielded the TCR library. The CDR3 is 17 residues long. The germline gives CDR1 MDHEN, CDR2 SYDVKM. Trimming removed 4 bases from V and 0 bases from J; junction bases left unmatched: 7. Assembly of TCR beta libraries relied on iRepertoire HTBI primers together with Arm-PCR of CDR3 regions. Per the original data handling: Among the samples, some 68 TRBV and around 13 TRBJ segments were identified. TCRdb re-called the multiplex PCR reads through MiXCR, storing one row per CDR3 protein. The V and J calls and clone size come from TCRdb's table, not from the authors' own analysis. Of approximately 350,000 distinct CDR3 sequences detected, 20% to 25% appear once; the ten largest clones hold around a quarter.

This chain joins TRBV28 and TRBJ1-5, with 9 bases fitting TRBD1. The sequencing here drew on peripheral blood mononuclear cells (PBMCs), taken when the disease was refractory, from a patient treated with antithyroid drugs. This TCR derives from a woman between 40 and 50 years old with Graves disease. The CDR3 protein is CASSSDRGRDSNQPQHF. CDR3 nucleotides: TGTGCCAGCAGTTCGGACAGGGGACGGGATAGCAATCAGCCCCAGCATTTT.